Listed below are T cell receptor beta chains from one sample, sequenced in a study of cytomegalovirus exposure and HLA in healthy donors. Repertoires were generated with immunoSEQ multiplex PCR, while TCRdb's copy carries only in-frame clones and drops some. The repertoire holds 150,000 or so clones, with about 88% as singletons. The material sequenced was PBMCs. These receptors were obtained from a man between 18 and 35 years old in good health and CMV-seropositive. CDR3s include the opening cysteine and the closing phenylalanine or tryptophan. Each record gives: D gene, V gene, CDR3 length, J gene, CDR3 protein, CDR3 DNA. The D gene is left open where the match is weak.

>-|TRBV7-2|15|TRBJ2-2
CASSPTGPNTGELFF
TGTGCCAGCAGCCCAACAGGGCCCAACACCGGGGAGCTGTTTTTT
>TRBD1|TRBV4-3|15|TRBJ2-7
CASSQSVAGGHEQYF
TGCGCCAGCAGCCAATCCGTGGCAGGGGGCCACGAGCAGTACTTC
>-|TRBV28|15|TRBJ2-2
CASSFSDRKSGELFF
TGTGCCAGCAGTTTTTCCGACAGGAAATCCGGGGAGCTGTTTTTT
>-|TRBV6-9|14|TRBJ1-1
CASSWGLYRTEAFF
TGTGCCAGCAGTTGGGGACTTTACCGGACTGAAGCTTTCTTT
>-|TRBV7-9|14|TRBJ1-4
CASSSPRTNEKLFF
TGTGCCAGCAGCTCCCCTAGAACCAATGAAAAACTGTTTTTT
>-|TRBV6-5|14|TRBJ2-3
CASSRLLGTDTQYF
TGTGCCAGCAGTCGACTGTTGGGCACAGATACGCAGTATTTT
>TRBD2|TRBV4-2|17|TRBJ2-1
CASSQGIGTSGNNEQFF
TGTGCCAGCAGCCAGGGAATTGGGACTAGCGGGAACAATGAGCAGTTCTTC
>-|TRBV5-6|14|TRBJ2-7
CASSLRGHTYEQYF
TGTGCCAGCAGCTTGCGGGGACACACCTACGAGCAGTACTTC
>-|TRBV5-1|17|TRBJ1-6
CASSLSGPSSYNSPLHF
TGCGCCAGCAGCTTGTCAGGGCCGAGCTCCTATAATTCACCCCTCCACTTT
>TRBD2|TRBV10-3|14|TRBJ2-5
CAVGLAGTQETQYF
TGTGCCGTGGGGCTAGCGGGTACCCAAGAGACCCAGTACTTC